This TCR beta chain originates from a study of early T cells in non-severe SARS-CoV-2 infection. Study information: Bulk RNA from unsorted whole blood was sequenced; chains were unpaired.

Germline-derived CDR1 and CDR2 are SGHTS and YDEGEE. The CDR3 is 16 residues long. V lost 2 bases and J lost 5, with 17 bases in between. Notes on the study in general: Anti-spike CD8 responses were favored in VDJdb matching, and private and CD4 specificities were missed.

The table lists this clonotype with many counts. Its target is not known. Attachment of unique molecular identifiers was made to individual cDNA molecules. From the 5' RACE reads, TCRdb called clonotypes with MiXCR, one entry per CDR3 protein. The data hold approximately 69,000 distinct CDR3 sequences, with roughly 9.4% observed a single time. This chain joins TRBV5-8 and TRBJ1-5; D may be TRBD1 (6 bases). This TCR was recovered from an adult who was a healthcare worker with PCR-confirmed SARS-CoV-2 infection or an uninfected control (not recorded which). The sequencing sample was made of whole blood. CDR3 coding DNA: TGTGCCAGCAGCTTTGGACCCCCAGGGGAGGATCAGCCCCAGCATTTT. Translating gives CASSFGPPGEDQPQHF.